Each of the 27 T cell receptor beta chains below was sequenced from the same sample in a study of OX40 agonist ivuxolimab in advanced cancers. Sequenced by immunoSEQ multiplex PCR; TCRdb stores in-frame clones only, minus some. The top ten hold approximately 0.3% of the sample, which has 75,000 to 100,000 clones, roughly 87% seen once. Source: CD4+ or CD8+ T cells sorted from blood, taken in a trial of the OX40 agonist ivuxolimab. These receptors originate from an adult with an advanced solid tumor such as melanoma, head and neck, liver or kidney cancer.

The rearrangement joins TRBV25-1 to TRBJ1-3; D ambiguous. V was clipped by 2 bases and J by 0 bases, with 11 bases between them. Germline V lookup: CDR1 MGHDK, CDR2 SYGVNS. The length of the CDR3 is 16 residues. CDR3 protein: CASSERMGASGNTIYF. The CDR3 region has the DNA TGTGCCAGCAGTGAACGGATGGGAGCCTCTGGAAACACCATATATTTT. Full variable domain (remainder filled in from reference TRBV25-1 and TRBJ1-3): EADIYQTPRYLVIGTGKKITLECSQTMGHDKMYWYQQDPGMELHLIHYSYGVNSTEKGDLSSESTVSRIRTEHFPLTLESARPSHTSQYLCASSERMGASGNTIYFGEGSWLTVV.

The chain is built from TRBV7-6 and TRBJ2-2; D gene uncertain. The ends were cut back, 2 bases at V and 5 bases at J, with 9 bases in the middle. The germline CDR1 and CDR2 sequences are SGHVS and FNYEAQ. CDR3 size: 14 residues. DNA of the CDR3: TGTGCCAGCAGCTTATTATCCAAAACCGGGGAGCTGTTTTTT. Translated, it gives CASSLLSKTGELFF.

This chain links TRBV6-6 with TRBJ1-1; 11 nucleotides agree with TRBD1. The CDR3 is made up of 15 amino acids. The V segment lost 5 bases and the J segment 6 bases; nucleotides outside the gene matches: 8. The germline gives CDR1 MNHNY, CDR2 SVGAGI (reference sequence). CDR3 amino acids: CASSTRTGGFPEAFF. The DNA for the CDR3 is TGTGCCAGCAGTACCCGGACAGGGGGCTTCCCTGAAGCTTTCTTT.

This chain connects TRBV6-4 to TRBJ2-2, with 7 bases aligning to TRBD2. The CDR3 has 18 residues. Germline V gives CDR1 MRHNA, CDR2 SNTAGT. Trimming took 6 bases from V and 5 from J; bases not matched to a gene: 18. The CDR3, as DNA: TGTGCCAGCAGGCCCGCTAGCGGAAATATCGGTATGACCGGGGAGCTGTTTTTT. Amino acid sequence: CASRPASGNIGMTGELFF.

The rearrangement joins TRBV11-3 to TRBJ2-1; D unclear. Trimming left V 5 bases short and J 6 bases short, with 8 bases between. CDR1 and CDR2 from the germline V gene are SGHNT and YENEEA. The length of the CDR3 is 12 residues. CDR3 sequence: CASSRQGNEQFF. In DNA form, the CDR3 reads TGTGCCAGCAGCCGCCAAGGCAATGAGCAGTTCTTC. The complete variable domain, with remaining parts taken from reference TRBV11-3 and TRBJ2-1, reads EAGVVQSPRYKIIEKKQPVAFWCNPISGHNTLYWYLQNLGQGPELLIRYENEEAVDDSQLPKDRFSAERLKGVDSTLKIQPAELGDSAVYLCASSRQGNEQFFGPGTRLTVL.

V is TRBV6-5 and J is TRBJ2-7; the D gene is possibly TRBD1 (6 bases). V was cut by 6 bases and J by 1 base, with 16 bases left in between. This CDR3 is 15 amino acids long. Germline V gene lookup returns CDR1 MNHEY and CDR2 SVGAGI. The chain's CDR3 is CASRKQRQVSYEQYF. CDR3 in DNA: TGTGCCAGCAGAAAACAGAGACAGGTTTCCTACGAGCAGTACTTC.

The chain combines TRBV19 with TRBJ1-1; D is perhaps TRBD1 (5 bases). CDR1 and CDR2 from the germline V gene are LNHDA and SQIVND (reference sequence). This CDR3 has 15 amino acids. The germline V and J ends were trimmed by 4 bases and 1 base, with 13 bases remaining between them. The CDR3 bases are TGTGCCAGTAGTAGAAGGGACGGCCCGAACACTGAAGCTTTCTTT. This codes for CASSRRDGPNTEAFF.

The rearrangement joins TRBV30 to TRBJ2-7, with 9 positions matching TRBD1. The V and J ends lost 4 bases and 4 bases, in that order; junction bases with no gene match: 2. Germline V gene data show CDR1 as GTSNPN and CDR2 as SVGIG (reference sequence). The CDR3 runs to 12 residues. CDR3 sequence: CAWNRGRYEQYF. For the CDR3, the DNA is TGTGCCTGGAACAGGGGGCGATACGAGCAGTACTTC. Based on the CDR3 plus reference TRBV30 and TRBJ2-7, the full variable domain is SQTIHQWPATLVQPVGSPLSLECTVEGTSNPNLYWYRQAAGRGLQLLFYSVGIGQISSEVPQNLSASRPQDRQFILSSKKLLLSDSGFYLCAWNRGRYEQYFGPGTRLTVT.

This sequence joins TRBV10-3 and TRBJ1-1; TRBD1 agrees at 11 bases. The germline V gene has CDR1 ENHRY and CDR2 SYGVKD. V was pared by 11 bases and J by 7 bases, with 12 bases of the junction left unmatched. CDR3 length: 14 residues. The DNA for the CDR3 is TGTGCCGCCCATACGGGACAGGGGGATAATGAAGCTTTCTTT. This encodes CAAHTGQGDNEAFF.

The chain links TRBV7-2 to TRBJ2-5; D unresolved. The V end lost 1 base, the J end lost 3 bases, and 6 bases lay between the germline ends. Germline V gene lookup returns CDR1 SGHTA and CDR2 FQGNSA. This CDR3 is built from 13 residues. The CDR3 region is CASSLGQKETQYF. CDR3 sequence (DNA): TGTGCCAGCAGCTTAGGCCAAAAAGAGACCCAGTACTTC.

This chain uses TRBV27 with TRBJ2-6, with TRBD2 matching 7 bases. Trimming at V came to 3 bases and at J to 1 base, leaving 12 bases not matched to a gene. CDR3 length: 19 residues. Germline V gene lookup returns CDR1 MNHEY and CDR2 SMNVEV (reference sequence). The CDR3 spells CASSLYSVWGGSGANVLTF. The CDR3 nucleotides read TGTGCCAGCAGTTTGTACAGCGTTTGGGGGGGATCTGGGGCCAACGTCCTGACTTTC.

The rearrangement links TRBV5-1 to TRBJ2-3, with TRBD2 as a possible D gene (5 bases). The germline V gene has CDR1 SGHRS and CDR2 YFSETQ. The CDR3 runs to 13 residues. V dropped 2 bases and J dropped 7 bases, with 11 bases sitting between them. The CDR3 nucleotides are TGCGCCAGCAGCTTTCTTCCGGGGAATACGCAGTATTTT. Protein: CASSFLPGNTQYF. The full variable domain, its missing parts supplied by reference TRBV5-1 and TRBJ2-3, is KAGVTQTPRYLIKTRGQQVTLSCSPISGHRSVSWYQQTPGQGLQFLFEYFSETQRNKGNFPGRFSGRQFSNSRSEMNVSTLELGDSALYLCASSFLPGNTQYFGPGTRLTVL.

This clone was seen more than once but under ten times. V is TRBV6-5 and J is TRBJ1-2; possibly TRBD1 for D (6 bases). The V end lost 5 bases, the J end lost 4 bases, and 11 bases lay between the germline ends. The CDR3 loop spans 13 amino acids. The germline gives CDR1 MNHEY, CDR2 SVGAGI. CDR3 residues: CASSPGTSYGYTF. The CDR3 nucleotides read TGTGCCAGCAGTCCCGGGACAAGCTATGGCTACACCTTC.

This clone has just one count. This chain uses TRBV27 with TRBJ1-5; D is ambiguous. There are 13 residues in the CDR3. Germline V lookup: CDR1 MNHEY, CDR2 SMNVEV (reference sequence). Trimming pared 3 bases from V and 2 bases from J, leaving 5 bases between. This CDR3 is CASSLWGNQPQHF. The DNA of the CDR3 is TGTGCCAGCAGTTTGTGGGGCAATCAGCCCCAGCATTTT.

The V and J genes are TRBV28 and TRBJ1-2; possible D gene TRBD1, 6 bases. V lost 10 bases, J lost 6 bases, and 12 bases lay in between. The CDR3 contains 11 residues. Germline V gives CDR1 MDHEN, CDR2 SYDVKM. CDR3 bases: TGTGCCATCCCGACAGGTCATGGCTACACCTTC. It encodes CAIPTGHGYTF.

This sequence joins TRBV19 and TRBJ2-1, with TRBD2 as a possible D gene (6 bases). Per the germline V gene, CDR1 is LNHDA and CDR2 is SQIVND (reference sequence). Trimming cost V 3 bases and J 2 bases, with 14 bases left between them. This CDR3 has 16 amino acids. CDR3 DNA: TGTGCCAGTAGTATCAGCGGAGGGGCGCCCTACAATGAGCAGTTCTTC. Residues: CASSISGGAPYNEQFF. The complete variable domain, with remaining parts taken from reference TRBV19 and TRBJ2-1, reads DGGITQSPKYLFRKEGQNVTLSCEQNLNHDAMYWYRQDPGQGLRLIYYSQIVNDFQKGDIAEGYSVSREKKESFPLTVTSAQKNPTAFYLCASSISGGAPYNEQFFGPGTRLTVL.

The chain employs TRBV18 and TRBJ1-5; TRBD1 is a possible D gene (5 bases). V was trimmed by 2 bases and J by 5 bases, leaving 7 bases between them. The CDR3 has 13 amino acids. CDR1 is KGHSH and CDR2 is LQKENI in the germline V gene. The CDR3 protein is CASSPTGDQPQHF. For the CDR3, the DNA is TGTGCCAGCTCACCAACGGGGGATCAGCCCCAGCATTTT.

The V and J genes are TRBV29-1 and TRBJ1-1; D may be TRBD1 (6 bases). CDR3 length: 15 residues. The V gene's germline CDR1 is SQVTM and CDR2 ANQGSEA. The germline V and J ends were trimmed by 6 bases and 4 bases, with 21 bases remaining between them. The CDR3: CSVGAVVGRGTEAFF. CDR3 sequence (DNA): TGCAGCGTGGGGGCCGTGGTTGGAAGGGGCACTGAAGCTTTCTTT.

The chain recombines TRBV5-8 with TRBJ2-3; 7 nucleotides agree with TRBD2. Germline CDR1 reads SGHTS; CDR2 reads YDEGEE. The CDR3 covers 17 residues. Trimming removed 5 bases from V and 0 bases from J; junction bases left unmatched: 12. This CDR3 is CASRAPGLTSSTDTQYF. The CDR3 nucleotides read TGTGCCAGCAGAGCACCGGGACTAACATCTAGCACAGATACGCAGTATTTT. Full variable domain (missing parts from reference TRBV5-8 and TRBJ2-3): EAGVTQSPTHLIKTRGQQATLRCSPISGHTSVYWYQQALGLGLQFLLWYDEGEERNRGNFPPRFSGRQFPNYSSELNVNALELEDSALYLCASRAPGLTSSTDTQYFGPGTRLTVL.

The chain is built from TRBV18 and TRBJ1-3; D call uncertain. Germline V CDR1 and CDR2: KGHSH, LQKENI. Trimming stripped 8 bases from V and 0 bases from J, with 8 bases between. This CDR3 has 13 residues. This chain's CDR3 is CASTVSSGNTIYF. CDR3 sequence (DNA): TGTGCCAGCACCGTTAGCTCTGGAAACACCATATATTTT.

The chain employs TRBV18 and TRBJ2-3; D gene uncertain. Germline-derived CDR1 and CDR2 are KGHSH and LQKENI. The V end lost 6 bases, the J end lost 4 bases, and 5 bases lay between the germline ends. CDR3 length: 11 amino acids. The CDR3 loop is CASSPADTQYF. CDR3 DNA sequence: TGTGCCAGCTCTCCAGCAGATACGCAGTATTTT.

The rearrangement joins TRBV19 to TRBJ1-2; the D is unclear. Germline V CDR1 and CDR2: LNHDA, SQIVND (reference sequence). This CDR3 region has 14 residues. V gave up 5 bases and J gave up 4 bases, with 14 bases separating them. The CDR3 DNA reads TGTGCCAGTAGTCGGGCAGCTCCTGGCTATGGCTACACCTTC. Translating gives CASSRAAPGYGYTF.

The chain joins TRBV28 to TRBJ1-3, with D hard to call. Germline lookup yields CDR1 MDHEN and CDR2 SYDVKM. There are 13 residues in the CDR3. Trimming took off 5 bases at V and 4 bases at J, with 9 bases between the two ends. The CDR3 region is CASSPPGGNTIYF. The CDR3 coding sequence is TGTGCCAGCAGTCCACCGGGAGGAAACACCATATATTTT.

The genes are TRBV28 and TRBJ1-1, with D tentatively TRBD1 (6 bases). CDR3 length equals 14 residues. CDR1 and CDR2 from the germline V gene are MDHEN and SYDVKM. The V gene lost 6 bases and the J gene lost 1 base, with 12 bases spanning the gap. CDR3 sequence (DNA): TGTGCCAGCAGGGAGGGGGGCACGAACACTGAAGCTTTCTTT. It yields the protein CASREGGTNTEAFF.

This clone is a singleton in its sample. J is TRBJ1-5 and V is TRBV6-1; a possible D gene is TRBD1 (6 bases). The CDR3 runs to 17 residues. Deletions cut 3 bases from V and 2 bases from J, with 17 bases between. In germline, CDR1 is MNHNS, CDR2 SASEGT. The CDR3 sequence: CASSEAGGLRGNQPQHF. The CDR3 DNA follows: TGTGCCAGCAGTGAGGCGGGGGGCCTAAGGGGCAATCAGCCCCAGCATTTT.

This clone is a singleton in its sample. The CDR3 loop reads CASRRQGARSDGYTF. CDR3 bases: TGTGCCAGCAGAAGACAGGGGGCGCGAAGTGATGGCTACACCTTC. The chain has TRBV9 and TRBJ1-2; 10 nucleotides line up with TRBD1. The CDR3 is 15 amino acids. V shed 5 bases, J shed 6 bases, and the junction held 10 bases outside the gene matches. Germline CDR1 reads SGDLS; CDR2 reads YYNGEE.

In the case of this clone: At one end the junction does not follow the germline gene, possibly because of a read error. The gene calls are TRBV6-6 and TRBJ1-2, with D perhaps TRBD1 (5 bases). Germline CDR1 and CDR2: MNHNY and SVGAGI (reference sequence). The CDR3 extends over 14 amino acids. As DNA, the CDR3 is TGTGCCAGCTCAAAGCTCCCTGACACGGGGCACTTTAAATTC. Protein product: CASSKLPDTGHFKF.